This TCR beta chain is drawn from a study of T cell repertoires in cytomegalovirus infection. As for the study in general: Public TCR beta signatures were indicative of both CMV infection and a matching HLA type. Study-level findings and limits: The ex vivo response was dominated by HLA-C-restricted CMV-specific TCR beta clonotypes.

V was shortened by 3 bases and J by 0 bases, with 9 bases between the two germline ends. The CDR3 totals 14 residues. One entry per CDR3 protein, called by TCRdb with MiXCR from the reads. The table shows under 200,000 distinct CDR3 sequences, with approximately 9.7% occurring only once. On this clonotype itself: Its antigen is still unknown. One base away lies a much larger clone, so this may be a sequencing read error.

Sequenced input: PBMCs. The origin of this receptor is a human donor in good health (CMV status not recorded). Some clones in this sample may be carry-over from other donors' samples. This chain uses TRBV12-3 or TRBV12-4 with TRBJ2-7, with a possible D match to TRBD1 (5 bases). In nucleotides, the CDR3 is TGTGCCAGCAGTTTGGCAGGGAACTCCTACGAGCAGTACTTC. As protein: CASSLAGNSYEQYF.